This is a list of T cell receptor beta chains from one sample in a study of OX40 agonist ivuxolimab in advanced cancers. Profiled with immunoSEQ multiplex PCR; TCRdb holds only in-frame clones, not every one. The table has about 20,000 clones, about four fifths seen once. The material was CD4+ or CD8+ T cells sorted from blood, obtained in a trial of the OX40 agonist ivuxolimab. The receptors originated from an adult with an advanced solid tumor such as melanoma, head and neck, liver or kidney cancer. The CDR3 runs from the conserved cysteine through the conserved F or W. Each record gives: J gene, V gene, D gene, clone size, CDR3 protein, CDR3 DNA. A D gene is named only where the DNA matches it firmly. Some rows mark clone size as missing; the rest say once, few, many or name a class of expanded clone.

TRBJ2-3 | TRBV2 | TRBD2 | . | CASRALAGGIDTQYF | TGTGCCAGCAGAGCCTTAGCGGGAGGCATAGATACGCAGTATTTT
TRBJ2-1 | TRBV5-1 | . | few | CASSLSPLNEQFF | TGCGCCAGCAGCTTGAGTCCACTCAATGAGCAGTTCTTC
TRBJ2-5 | TRBV5-6 | . | . | CASSLGQQETQYF | TGTGCCAGCAGCTTGGGGCAACAAGAGACCCAGTACTTC
TRBJ1-2 | TRBV27 | . | . | CASSLSEGGMIGYTF | TGTGCCAGCAGTTTGTCAGAGGGAGGGATGATTGGCTACACCTTC
TRBJ2-7 | TRBV4-3 | TRBD2 | . | CASSPGLAGNPGGQYF | TGCGCCAGCAGCCCGGGACTAGCGGGGAATCCGGGGGGGCAGTACTTC
TRBJ1-4 | TRBV25-1 | . | medium-sized | CASSEWGGKLFF | TGTGCCAGCAGTGAGTGGGGGGGAAAACTGTTTTTT
TRBJ1-4 | TRBV28 | . | . | CATRGENEKLFF | TGTGCCACCAGAGGGGAGAATGAAAAACTGTTTTTT
TRBJ2-1 | TRBV6-1 | . | . | CASSEDPVSYNEQFF | TGTGCCAGCAGTGAAGACCCTGTCTCCTACAATGAGCAGTTCTTC
TRBJ2-3 | TRBV6-5 | TRBD2 | . | CASSYVLAGTDTQYF | TGTGCCAGCAGTTACGTACTAGCGGGCACAGATACGCAGTATTTT
TRBJ1-2 | TRBV7-9 | . | . | CASSLGDYGYTF | TGTGCCAGCAGCTTAGGTGATTATGGCTACACCTTC
TRBJ1-2 | TRBV7-8 | TRBD1 | . | CASSLLRQGARDYGYTF | TGTGCCAGCAGCTTGCTACGGCAGGGGGCGCGTGACTATGGCTACACCTTC
TRBJ1-3 | TRBV4-2 | . | medium-sized | CASSQDRNTIYF | TGTGCCAGCAGCCAAGACAGAAACACCATATATTTT
TRBJ1-2 | TRBV4-3 | TRBD1 | . | CASSQNQGASFGYTF | TGCGCCAGCAGTCAAAACCAGGGGGCCTCGTTCGGCTACACCTTC
TRBJ2-5 | TRBV7-9 | . | once | CASSSLFEEGKETQYF | TGTGCCAGCAGCAGTCTCTTTGAGGAGGGAAAAGAGACCCAGTACTTC
TRBJ2-1 | TRBV5-6 | . | . | CASSLEMTYYEQFF | TGTGCCAGCAGCTTGGAAATGACTTACTATGAGCAGTTCTTC
TRBJ1-1 | TRBV10-3 | TRBD1 | . | CAISATGATGTEAFF | TGTGCCATCAGTGCCACAGGGGCCACTGGGACTGAAGCTTTCTTT
TRBJ2-2 | TRBV19 | . | . | CAIGRGTGELFF | TGTGCCATAGGCAGGGGCACCGGGGAGCTGTTTTTT
TRBJ2-1 | TRBV4-2 | . | . | CASSPQVHSYNEQFF | TGTGCCAGCAGCCCCCAGGTGCACTCCTACAATGAGCAGTTCTTC
TRBJ1-2 | TRBV5-6 | TRBD1 | . | CASSLGDSYYGYTF | TGTGCCAGCAGCTTAGGGGACAGTTACTATGGCTACACCTTC
TRBJ2-3 | TRBV10-3 | . | . | CAISEEQGADTQYF | TGTGCCATCAGTGAGGAGCAAGGTGCAGATACGCAGTATTTT
TRBJ2-1 | TRBV4-2 | TRBD2 | . | CASSPRTSGNNEQFF | TGTGCCAGCAGCCCGCGGACTAGCGGGAACAATGAGCAGTTCTTC
TRBJ2-1 | TRBV7-9 | TRBD2 | once | CASSGGSGRDYNEQFF | TGTGCCAGCAGCGGGGGAAGCGGGAGGGACTACAATGAGCAGTTCTTC
TRBJ2-7 | TRBV11-2 | . | . | CASSTRGNYYEQYF | TGTGCCAGCAGCACCAGGGGCAATTATTACGAGCAGTACTTC
TRBJ2-7 | TRBV7-9 | . | . | CASSRTATYEQYF | TGTGCCAGCAGTAGGACAGCTACCTACGAGCAGTACTTC
TRBJ2-4 | TRBV27 | TRBD1 | . | CASGNRGHLTKNIQYF | TGTGCCAGCGGGAACAGGGGACACTTGACCAAAAACATTCAGTACTTC
TRBJ2-1 | TRBV21-1 | . | . | CASSKATLAGDQNEQFF | TGTGCCAGCAGCAAAGCCACCCTAGCGGGAGATCAGAATGAGCAGTTCTTC
TRBJ2-3 | TRBV9 | . | . | CASSVPGPITDTQYF | TGTGCCAGCAGCGTCCCGGGACCCATCACAGATACGCAGTATTTT
TRBJ1-1 | TRBV6-5 | . | . | CASSPLTSNTEAFF | TGTGCCAGCAGTCCATTAACATCGAACACTGAAGCTTTCTTT
TRBJ1-1 | TRBV28 | . | . | CASSLGRNEGITEAFF | TGTGCCAGCAGTTTGGGACGGAATGAAGGGATCACTGAAGCTTTCTTT
TRBJ2-7 | TRBV10-2 | TRBD1 | . | CASSVDQGANEQYF | TGCGCCAGCAGTGTGGACCAGGGGGCTAACGAGCAGTACTTC
TRBJ2-7 | TRBV28 | . | few | CASSFAGLRGYEQYF | TGTGCCAGCAGTTTTGCGGGGCTCAGGGGTTACGAGCAGTACTTC
TRBJ1-1 | TRBV6-1 | . | . | CASSFGPSTEAFF | TGTGCCAGCAGTTTCGGACCTTCCACTGAAGCTTTCTTT
TRBJ2-1 | TRBV6-1 | . | . | CASLVHRGEQFF | TGTGCCAGCCTAGTTCATAGGGGTGAGCAGTTCTTC
TRBJ2-5 | TRBV10-3 | . | . | CAISDPGTQETQYF | TGTGCCATCAGTGATCCCGGGACCCAAGAGACCCAGTACTTC
TRBJ1-1 | TRBV27 | . | . | CASSFGDNTEAFF | TGTGCCAGCAGTTTCGGGGATAACACTGAAGCTTTCTTT
TRBJ2-7 | TRBV11-2 | TRBD2 | . | CASSLEPLAAYEQYF | TGTGCCAGCAGCTTAGAACCACTAGCGGCCTACGAGCAGTACTTC
TRBJ1-2 | TRBV25-1 | . | . | CASSASMPNGYTF | TGTGCCAGCAGTGCGTCAATGCCCAATGGCTACACCTTC
TRBJ2-1 | TRBV4-2 | TRBD1 | once | CASTYRGSYNEQFF | TGTGCCAGCACCTACAGGGGGTCCTACAATGAGCAGTTCTTC
TRBJ1-2 | TRBV9 | . | once | CASGANYGYTF | TGTGCCAGCGGAGCTAACTATGGCTACACCTTC
TRBJ2-7 | TRBV6-1 | . | hyperexpanded | CASSDGAEQYF | TGTGCCAGCAGTGACGGTGCCGAGCAGTACTTC
TRBJ2-5 | TRBV10-2 | . | . | CASSDSWETQYF | TGCGCCAGCAGTGACTCTTGGGAGACCCAGTACTTC
TRBJ2-2 | TRBV19 | TRBD2 | . | CASSLFSLVAGEAGELFF | TGTGCCAGTAGTTTGTTTTCTTTGGTAGCGGGAGAGGCCGGGGAGCTGTTTTTT
TRBJ2-3 | TRBV6-5 | TRBD1 | . | CATGTGFTDTQYF | TGTGCCACCGGGACAGGGTTCACAGATACGCAGTATTTT
TRBJ2-1 | TRBV9 | . | . | CASSPHGAAAYNEQFF | TGTGCCAGCAGCCCCCACGGCGCGGCAGCCTACAATGAGCAGTTCTTC
TRBJ1-2 | TRBV27 | . | . | CASSLTDGPNYGYTF | TGTGCCAGCAGTTTGACGGACGGCCCTAACTATGGCTACACCTTC
TRBJ2-2 | TRBV5-6 | . | . | CASSVDTSNTGELFF | TGTGCCAGCAGTGTTGACACCTCGAACACCGGGGAGCTGTTTTTT
TRBJ2-5 | TRBV7-9 | . | . | CASSSIMTVQETQYF | TGTGCCAGCAGCTCTATCATGACAGTTCAAGAGACCCAGTACTTC
TRBJ2-1 | TRBV25-1 | . | . | CASSQNEQFF | TGTGCCAGCAGTCAAAATGAGCAGTTCTTC
TRBJ2-1 | TRBV4-2 | . | . | CASSGAAAAKISNEQFF | TGTGCCAGCAGCGGGGCGGCAGCGGCCAAGATAAGCAATGAGCAGTTCTTC
TRBJ1-5 | TRBV30 | . | . | CAWSLGPGQPQHF | TGTGCCTGGAGTCTCGGCCCGGGGCAGCCCCAGCATTTT
TRBJ2-4 | TRBV4-1 | . | . | CASSQVVGRNIQYF | TGCGCCAGCAGCCAAGTTGTAGGGAGAAACATTCAGTACTTC
TRBJ1-2 | TRBV11-1 | TRBD1 | . | CASSPAGQESSGYTF | TGTGCCAGCAGCCCCGCGGGACAGGAATCCTCTGGCTACACCTTC
TRBJ2-4 | TRBV6-5 | TRBD2 | few | CATGLAGGRNIQYF | TGTGCCACCGGACTAGCGGGAGGGCGGAACATTCAGTACTTC